This section outlines one T cell receptor beta chain sequence together with its context. This sample was included in a study of blood T cell repertoires in COVID-19. Across the study: Collection of acute and convalescent COVID-19 samples took place in the United States, Italy and Spain. The cDNA or gDNA used as material had been derived from T cells, B-cell-depleted T cells, or PBMCs.

Authors' data handling: Quantification of nucleated cells was approximated via reference gene primer amplification. Only in-frame clones appear in the TCRdb table, and some are missing; sequencing was by immunoSEQ multiplex PCR. The V and J calls and clone size are taken from that table; D and trimming were inferred from the DNA. This sample has around 76,000 clones, with around 89% found just once. This CDR3 comprises 15 residues. The ends lost 0 bases at V and 6 bases at J; junction bases unmatched: 7. Germline CDR1 reads SGDLS; CDR2 reads YYNGEE. Sequences were obtained from peripheral blood. V usage is TRBV9 and J usage is TRBJ2-5; 8 positions agree with TRBD1. This clonotype originated in a man in his 60s with acute or convalescent COVID-19. The CDR3 reads CASSVVAGGGQTQYF. The CDR3 DNA reads as TGTGCCAGCAGCGTAGTCGCAGGGGGCGGACAGACCCAGTACTTC. The full variable domain, its missing parts supplied by reference TRBV9 and TRBJ2-5, is DSGVTQTPKHLITATGQRVTLRCSPRSGDLSVYWYQQSLDQGLQFLIQYYNGEERAKGNILERFSAQQFPDLHSELNLSSLELGDSALYFCASSVVAGGGQTQYFGPGTRLLVL.